The next 24 T cell receptor beta chains were all read from a single sample in a study of OX40 agonist ivuxolimab in advanced cancers. Produced via immunoSEQ multiplex PCR; TCRdb's table is partial and in-frame only. Here the sample spans 28,000 or so clones, more than 85% being singletons. The starting material was CD4+ or CD8+ T cells sorted from blood, obtained in a trial of the OX40 agonist ivuxolimab. The receptor set was obtained from an adult with an advanced solid tumor such as melanoma, head and neck, liver or kidney cancer.

This rearrangement joins TRBV7-6 to TRBJ2-3; no definite D call. The V end was cut by 5 bases, the J end by 7 bases, with 10 bases between. Germline CDR1 reads SGHVS; CDR2 reads FNYEAQ. The CDR3 has 12 residues. The CDR3: CASSAHYNTQYF. CDR3 DNA: TGTGCCAGCAGCGCCCACTATAATACGCAGTATTTT.

The V call is TRBV6-1, the J call TRBJ2-3, with 12 bases that match TRBD2. The CDR3 sequence is 17 residues long. Germline assignment: CDR1 MNHNS and CDR2 SASEGT. Trimming took 4 bases from V and 7 from J; bases not matched to a gene: 12. The CDR3 nucleotides are TGTGCCAGCAGTGTGTCCGTACTAGCGGGGGGTACCAATACGCAGTATTTT. As protein: CASSVSVLAGGTNTQYF.

The rearrangement links TRBV12-5 to TRBJ1-1; D perhaps matches TRBD1 (5 bases). V lost 0 bases and J 0 bases, leaving 11 bases between the germline ends. CDR3 length equals 16 residues. In germline, CDR1 is LGHNT, CDR2 FRNRAP. The CDR3 nucleotides read TGTGCTAGTGGTTTGGTACAGGCGGATATGAACACTGAAGCTTTCTTT. Its protein is CASGLVQADMNTEAFF. Together with reference TRBV12-5 and TRBJ1-1, the CDR3 gives the full variable domain: DARVTQTPRHKVTEMGQEVTMRCQPILGHNTVFWYRQTMMQGLELLAYFRNRAPLDDSGMPKDRFSAEMPDATLATLKIQPSEPRDSAVYFCASGLVQADMNTEAFFGQGTRLTVV.

The chain combines TRBV11-2 with TRBJ2-1; TRBD1 matches at 9 bases. The CDR3 contains 13 residues. Germline V gives CDR1 SGHAT, CDR2 FQNNGV. Trimming cost V 1 base and J 8 bases; bases outside gene matches: 0. The CDR3 loop reads CASSLGTGDEQFF. CDR3 nucleotides: TGTGCCAGCAGCTTAGGGACAGGGGATGAGCAGTTCTTC.

This clone showed up just a few times. V and J are TRBV11-3 and TRBJ2-3; D remains unclear. Germline CDR1 and CDR2: SGHNT and YENEEA. Between the trimmed V and J ends, which lost 0 bases and 4 bases, there was a span of 2 bases. There are 12 residues in the CDR3. CDR3 in amino acids: CASSLEPDTQYF. As DNA, the CDR3 is TGTGCCAGCAGCTTAGAGCCAGATACGCAGTATTTT.

The CDR3 bases are TGTGCCAGCAGTTTGGACCCGCGACAGGGAATTCCCTACGAGCAGTACTTC. This sequence encodes CASSLDPRQGIPYEQYF. The chain combines TRBV27 with TRBJ2-7; 7 bases are shared with TRBD1. V was clipped by 3 bases and J by 2 bases; unmatched bases: 13. This CDR3 has 17 amino acids. Per the germline V gene, CDR1 is MNHEY and CDR2 is SMNVEV (reference sequence).

The V and J genes are TRBV19 and TRBJ2-7; D may be TRBD2 (5 bases). V was cut by 8 bases and J by 1 base, with 24 bases left in between. This CDR3 is built from 17 residues. Germline V CDR1 and CDR2: LNHDA, SQIVND (reference sequence). The CDR3, as DNA: TGTGCCAGTTCCCGGGATGGGCGGACGGGCGAATCCTACGAGCAGTACTTC. This translates into CASSRDGRTGESYEQYF.

The rearrangement joins TRBV7-6 to TRBJ2-1, with TRBD2 identical over 10 bases. In germline, CDR1 is SGHVS, CDR2 FNYEAQ. Germline trimming cut 6 bases from V and 6 bases from J; bases unmatched to any gene: 11. The length of the CDR3 is 16 residues. The CDR3 DNA reads as TGTGCCAGCAGTCTCGGATCAGCGGGAGGGATCAATGAGCAGTTCTTC. Its translation is CASSLGSAGGINEQFF. The full variable domain, rest sourced from reference TRBV7-6 and TRBJ2-1, is GAGVSQSPRYKVTKRGQDVALRCDPISGHVSLYWYRQALGQGPEFLTYFNYEAQQDKSGLPNDRFSAERPEGSISTLTIQRTEQRDSAMYRCASSLGSAGGINEQFFGPGTRLTVL.

CDR3 residues: CAWSRSPPWEHMNTEAFF. CDR3 coding DNA: TGTGCCTGGAGTCGCTCTCCCCCCTGGGAGCACATGAACACTGAAGCTTTCTTT. The chain carries TRBV30 and TRBJ1-1, with D unclear. Trimming took 2 bases from V and 0 from J, leaving 22 bases between them. This CDR3 has 18 amino acids. Germline V gene data show CDR1 as GTSNPN and CDR2 as SVGIG (reference sequence). Combining the CDR3 with reference TRBV30 and TRBJ1-1 gives the whole variable domain SQTIHQWPATLVQPVGSPLSLECTVEGTSNPNLYWYRQAAGRGLQLLFYSVGIGQISSEVPQNLSASRPQDRQFILSSKKLLLSDSGFYLCAWSRSPPWEHMNTEAFFGQGTRLTVV.

This clone was recorded a few times. CDR3 residues: CASSDGASGSTDTQYF. Here the CDR3 DNA reads TGTGCCAGCAGTGACGGGGCTAGCGGAAGCACAGATACGCAGTATTTT. V is TRBV6-4 and J is TRBJ2-3, with 7 nucleotides matching TRBD2. The trim removed 2 bases at V and 0 bases at J, leaving 5 bases unmatched. The CDR3 is 16 residues long. Germline loops: CDR1 MRHNA, CDR2 SNTAGT.

V usage is TRBV5-1 and J usage is TRBJ2-1; either TRBD1 or TRBD2 may fit D (5 bases each). V was shortened by 3 bases and J by 2 bases, with 9 bases between the two germline ends. Per the germline V gene, CDR1 is SGHRS and CDR2 is YFSETQ. The length of the CDR3 is 14 residues. The CDR3 sequence is CASSSGTTYNEQFF. The DNA for the CDR3 is TGCGCCAGCAGCTCCGGGACCACCTACAATGAGCAGTTCTTC.

The chain joins TRBV4-2 to TRBJ1-2; D gene unclear. The germline gives CDR1 LGHNA, CDR2 YNFKEQ. CDR3 size: 15 residues. Trimming pared 4 bases from V and 4 bases from J, leaving 16 bases between. The CDR3 DNA sequence: TGTGCCAGCAGCCCCGAGCGAGGCGCGAGCTATGGCTACACCTTC. Amino acids: CASSPERGASYGYTF.

V usage is TRBV5-1 and J usage is TRBJ2-1; D ambiguous. CDR1 is SGHRS and CDR2 is YFSETQ in the germline V gene. The CDR3 has 12 amino acids. The V end lost 1 base, the J end lost 4 bases, and 3 bases lay between the germline ends. CDR3 bases: TGCGCCAGCAGCTTGTTTTACAATGAGCAGTTCTTC. Its protein product is CASSLFYNEQFF.

The V gene is TRBV19, the J gene TRBJ2-2; no firm D call. V lost 3 bases and J lost 8, with 10 bases in between. The germline V gene has CDR1 LNHDA and CDR2 SQIVND (reference sequence). The CDR3 is made up of 13 amino acids. The CDR3 sequence: CASSIAVRGELFF. The CDR3 DNA sequence: TGTGCCAGTAGTATCGCGGTCAGAGGGGAGCTGTTTTTT.

The chain links TRBV19 to TRBJ1-2; 10 bases line up with TRBD1. This CDR3 comprises 14 residues. J gave up 0 bases and V 5 bases, and 0 bases lay outside the gene matches. CDR1 and CDR2 (germline): LNHDA, SQIVND (reference sequence). This CDR3 reads CASSGQGANYGYTF. As DNA, the CDR3 is TGTGCCAGTAGTGGACAGGGGGCTAACTATGGCTACACCTTC.

The chain uses TRBV28 and TRBJ1-2; weak D call: TRBD1 (6 bases). CDR1 is MDHEN and CDR2 is SYDVKM in the germline V gene. V dropped 0 bases and J dropped 4 bases, with 12 bases sitting between them. This CDR3 has 15 residues. Written as DNA, the CDR3 is TGTGCCAGCAGTTTATGGGGGGGCGCTGGCTATGGCTACACCTTC. It specifies CASSLWGGAGYGYTF.

This clone is judged large. The chain carries TRBV28 and TRBJ1-5; D remains unclear. Germline assignment: CDR1 MDHEN and CDR2 SYDVKM. The CDR3 sequence is 15 residues long. The germline V and J ends were trimmed by 10 bases and 0 bases, with 16 bases remaining between them. CDR3 loop: CAISIPTDSNQPQHF. In nucleotides, the CDR3 is TGTGCCATCTCAATTCCTACAGATAGCAATCAGCCCCAGCATTTT.

The chain is built from TRBV28 and TRBJ2-7, with 11 positions matching TRBD2. Germline lookup yields CDR1 MDHEN and CDR2 SYDVKM. V shed 2 bases and J 6 bases; nucleotides not matched to a gene: 3. The CDR3 is 14 residues long. This chain's CDR3 is CASSLTSGGSEQYF. Here the CDR3 DNA reads TGTGCCAGCAGTTTAACTAGCGGGGGATCCGAGCAGTACTTC.

This rearrangement joins TRBV2 to TRBJ2-1, with D maybe TRBD1 (7 bases). V was pared by 2 bases and J by 4 bases, with 12 bases between. Germline V lookup: CDR1 SNHLY, CDR2 FYNNEI. CDR3 length equals 15 residues. CDR3 nucleotide sequence: TGTGCCAGCAGTGAAAAGCAGGGGGGATACAATGAGCAGTTCTTC. Translating gives CASSEKQGGYNEQFF.

The rearrangement links TRBV11-2 to TRBJ1-1; D gene unclear. The CDR3 length is 11 residues. Germline values: CDR1 SGHAT, CDR2 FQNNGV. The ends were cut back, 3 bases at V and 5 bases at J, with 4 bases in the middle. The CDR3 DNA is TGTGCCAGCAGCTTCATAACTGAAGCTTTCTTT. It specifies CASSFITEAFF. Combining the CDR3 with reference TRBV11-2 and TRBJ1-1 gives the whole variable domain EAGVAQSPRYKIIEKRQSVAFWCNPISGHATLYWYQQILGQGPKLLIQFQNNGVVDDSQLPKDRFSAERLKGVDSTLKIQPAKLEDSAVYLCASSFITEAFFGQGTRLTVV.

The chain carries TRBV7-9 and TRBJ2-3, with TRBD2 identical over 8 bases. Germline V gene lookup returns CDR1 SEHNR and CDR2 FQNEAQ (reference sequence). With 2 bases clipped from V and 6 bases from J, the junction kept 4 bases outside the gene matches. This CDR3 region has 14 residues. The CDR3 DNA reads TGTGCCAGCAGCTTATCGGGGGGGAGCGATACGCAGTATTTT. This translates into CASSLSGGSDTQYF.

The J gene is TRBJ1-4, the V gene TRBV2, with a tentative D call TRBD1 (5 bases). The V end lost 9 bases, the J end lost 4 bases, and 9 bases lay between the germline ends. CDR1 is SNHLY and CDR2 is FYNNEI in the germline V gene. This CDR3 comprises 12 residues. The CDR3 DNA follows: TGTGCCAGAGGGGCCCTTAATGAAAAACTGTTTTTT. Translating it yields CARGALNEKLFF.

The chain is built from TRBV11-3 and TRBJ2-7; D is unclear. This CDR3 spans 13 amino acids. V was trimmed by 1 base and J by 1 base, leaving 5 bases between them. Germline V gene lookup returns CDR1 SGHNT and CDR2 YENEEA. CDR3 DNA sequence: TGTGCCAGCAGCTTAGGGGTTTCCTACGAGCAGTACTTC. Protein product: CASSLGVSYEQYF.

The gene calls are TRBV29-1 and TRBJ2-7, with a tentative D call TRBD2 (5 bases). Per germline, CDR1 SQVTM and CDR2 ANQGSEA. V lost 5 bases and J lost 3, with 8 bases in between. The CDR3 has 11 residues. CDR3 protein: CSVSEGYEQYF. The DNA for the CDR3 is TGCAGCGTTTCAGAGGGCTACGAGCAGTACTTC.